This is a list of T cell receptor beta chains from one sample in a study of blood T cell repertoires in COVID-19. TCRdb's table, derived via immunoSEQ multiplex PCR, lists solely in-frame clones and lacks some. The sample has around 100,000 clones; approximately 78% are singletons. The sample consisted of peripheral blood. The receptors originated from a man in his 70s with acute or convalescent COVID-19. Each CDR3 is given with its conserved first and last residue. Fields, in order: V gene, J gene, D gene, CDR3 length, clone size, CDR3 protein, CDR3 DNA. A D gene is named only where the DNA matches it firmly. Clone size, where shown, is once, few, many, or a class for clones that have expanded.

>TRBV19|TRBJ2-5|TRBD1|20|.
CASSPNFVGQAGELGETQYF
TGTGCCAGTAGTCCCAATTTTGTGGGACAGGCCGGAGAGTTAGGAGAGACCCAGTACTTC
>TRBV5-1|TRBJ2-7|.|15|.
CASKSSAGVSYEQYF
TGCGCCAGCAAATCATCCGCAGGGGTCTCCTACGAGCAGTACTTC
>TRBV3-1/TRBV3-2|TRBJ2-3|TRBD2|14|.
CASSGRTSPDTQYF
TGTGCCAGCAGCGGAAGGACTAGCCCAGATACGCAGTATTTT
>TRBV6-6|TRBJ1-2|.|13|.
CASSDRTNYGYTF
TGTGCCAGCAGCGACAGGACGAACTATGGCTACACCTTC
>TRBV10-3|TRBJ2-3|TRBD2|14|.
CAISEETSGGALYF
TGTGCCATCAGTGAGGAGACTAGCGGGGGGGCCTTGTATTTT
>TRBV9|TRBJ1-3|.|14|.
CASSVEEGRHTIYF
TGTGCCAGCAGCGTAGAGGAGGGGCGGCACACCATATATTTT
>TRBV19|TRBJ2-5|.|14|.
CASSTLASKETQYF
TGTGCCAGTAGCACCCTAGCGTCTAAAGAGACCCAGTACTTC
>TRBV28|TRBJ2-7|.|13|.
CASSLTGRYEQYF
TGTGCCAGCAGTTTAACAGGGCGGTACGAGCAGTACTTC
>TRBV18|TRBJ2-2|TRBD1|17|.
CASSLQPGQGLTGELFF
TGTGCCAGCTCACTTCAGCCGGGACAGGGGTTGACCGGGGAGCTGTTTTTT
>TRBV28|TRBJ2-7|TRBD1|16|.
CASRRSGGRGTYEQYF
TGTGCCAGCAGACGTTCAGGGGGCAGGGGGACCTACGAGCAGTACTTC
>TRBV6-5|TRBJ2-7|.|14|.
CASNPGTLVYEQYF
TGTGCCAGCAATCCCGGGACATTAGTCTACGAGCAGTACTTC
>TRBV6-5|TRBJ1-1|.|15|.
CASAPTGKVVTEAFF
TGTGCCAGCGCCCCGACGGGGAAGGTCGTCACTGAAGCTTTCTTT
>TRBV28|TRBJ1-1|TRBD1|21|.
CASSLPPTISGTDIINTEAFF
TGTGCCAGCAGTTTACCCCCCACAATTTCCGGGACAGATATTATTAACACTGAAGCTTTCTTT
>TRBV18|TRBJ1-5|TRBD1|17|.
CASSRQGAGNSNQPQHF
TGTGCCAGCTCCCGGCAGGGGGCTGGTAATAGCAATCAGCCCCAGCATTTT
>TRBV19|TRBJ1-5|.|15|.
CASSTRDNYNQPQHF
TGTGCCAGTAGTACCCGGGACAACTACAATCAGCCCCAGCATTTT
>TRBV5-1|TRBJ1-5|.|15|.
CASSFGDSYNQPQHF
TGCGCCAGCAGCTTTGGTGACAGTTACAATCAGCCCCAGCATTTT
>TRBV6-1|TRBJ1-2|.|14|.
CASSEGGVNYGYTF
TGTGCCAGCAGTGAAGGCGGGGTTAACTATGGCTACACCTTC
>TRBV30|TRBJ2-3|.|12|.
CAWNRDTDTQYF
TGTGCCTGGAACAGAGACACAGATACGCAGTATTTT
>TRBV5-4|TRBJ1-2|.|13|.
CASSLDGVYGYTF
TGTGCCAGCAGCCTGGACGGGGTCTATGGCTACACCTTC
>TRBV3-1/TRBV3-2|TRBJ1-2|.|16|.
CASSQVAEVSQYGYTF
TGTGCCAGCAGCCAAGTGGCAGAGGTTTCGCAATATGGCTACACCTTC
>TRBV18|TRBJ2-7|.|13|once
CASSPLEGNEQYF
TGTGCCAGCTCACCACTCGAGGGAAACGAGCAGTACTTC
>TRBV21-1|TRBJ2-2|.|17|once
CASSKGLWREEHRGAVF
TGTGCCAGCAGCAAAGGCCTATGGCGGGAGGAACACCGGGGAGCTGTTTTT
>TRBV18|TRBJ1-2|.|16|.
CASSPNSLRTADGYTF
TGTGCCAGCTCACCAAATTCCTTGCGGACAGCGGATGGCTACACCTTC
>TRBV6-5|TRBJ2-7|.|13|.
CASTVNLGYEQYF
TGTGCCAGCACGGTCAACCTTGGCTACGAGCAGTACTTC
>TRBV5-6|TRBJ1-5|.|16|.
CASSRDGGNSNQPQHF
TGTGCCAGCAGCCGTGACGGGGGGAATAGCAATCAGCCCCAGCATTTT
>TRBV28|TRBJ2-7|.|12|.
CASTDRTKEQYF
TGTGCCAGCACGGACAGGACTAAGGAGCAGTACTTC
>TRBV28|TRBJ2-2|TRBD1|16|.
CASSRGTGKNTGELFF
TGTGCCAGCAGCCGGGGGACAGGGAAGAACACCGGGGAGCTGTTTTTT
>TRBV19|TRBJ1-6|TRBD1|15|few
CASSPGQGWRSPLHF
TGTGCCAGTAGCCCCGGACAGGGTTGGCGTTCACCCCTCCACTTT
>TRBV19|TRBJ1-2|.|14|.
CASSIARVAHGYTF
TGTGCCAGTAGTATAGCCCGGGTAGCGCATGGCTACACCTTC
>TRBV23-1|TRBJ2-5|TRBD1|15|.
CASLPRRDRVETQYF
TGCGCCAGCCTCCCCCGCCGGGACAGGGTTGAGACCCAGTACTTC
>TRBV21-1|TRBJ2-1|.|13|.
CASNGTGGSEQFF
TGTGCCAGCAACGGAACAGGGGGCAGTGAGCAGTTCTTC
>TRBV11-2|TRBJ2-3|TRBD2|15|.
CASSLMSGRGDTQYF
TGTGCCAGCAGCTTAATGAGCGGGAGAGGAGATACGCAGTATTTT
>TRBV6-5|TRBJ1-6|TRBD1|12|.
CASGDRDSPLHF
TGTGCCAGCGGGGACAGGGACTCACCCCTCCACTTT
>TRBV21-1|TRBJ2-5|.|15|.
CASSKALRGKETQYF
TGTGCCAGCAGCAAAGCTCTGCGGGGAAAAGAGACCCAGTACTTC
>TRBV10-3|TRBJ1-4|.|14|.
CASKQAGQGEKLFF
TGTGCCTCTAAGCAAGCTGGGCAGGGTGAAAAACTGTTTTTT
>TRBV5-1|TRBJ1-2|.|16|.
CASSWMGGANNYGYTF
TGCGCCAGCAGCTGGATGGGTGGGGCTAATAACTATGGCTACACCTTC
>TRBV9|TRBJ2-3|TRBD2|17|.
CASSTTPGGRFPDTQYF
TGTGCCAGCAGCACCACCCCGGGGGGGCGGTTTCCAGATACGCAGTATTTT
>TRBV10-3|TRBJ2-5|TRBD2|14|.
CAISEIKTSECKYF
TGTGCCATCAGTGAGATAAAGACTAGCGAGTGTAAGTACTTC
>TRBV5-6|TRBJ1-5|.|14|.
CASSLDSSNQPQHF
TGTGCCAGCAGCTTGGACAGTAGCAATCAGCCCCAGCATTTT
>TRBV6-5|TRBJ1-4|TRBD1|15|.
CASSYSGQGNEKLFF
TGTGCCAGCAGTTACTCGGGACAGGGTAATGAAAAACTGTTTTTT
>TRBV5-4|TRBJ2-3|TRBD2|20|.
CASSLASGGASSRSTDTQYF
TGTGCCAGCAGCTTGGCAAGCGGGGGAGCGTCTTCGCGTAGCACAGATACGCAGTATTTT